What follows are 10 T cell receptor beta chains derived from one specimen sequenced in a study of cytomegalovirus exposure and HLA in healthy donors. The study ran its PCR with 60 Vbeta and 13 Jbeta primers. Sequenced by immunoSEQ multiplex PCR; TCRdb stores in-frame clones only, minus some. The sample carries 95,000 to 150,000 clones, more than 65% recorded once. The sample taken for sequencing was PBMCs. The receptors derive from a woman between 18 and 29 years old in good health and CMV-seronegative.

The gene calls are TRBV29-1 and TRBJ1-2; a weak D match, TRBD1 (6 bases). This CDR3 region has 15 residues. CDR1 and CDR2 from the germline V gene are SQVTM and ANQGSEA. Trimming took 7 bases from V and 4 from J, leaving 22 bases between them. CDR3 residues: CSAVGPPGDLYGYTF. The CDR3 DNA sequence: TGCAGCGCTGTAGGTCCTCCAGGGGACCTCTATGGCTACACCTTC.

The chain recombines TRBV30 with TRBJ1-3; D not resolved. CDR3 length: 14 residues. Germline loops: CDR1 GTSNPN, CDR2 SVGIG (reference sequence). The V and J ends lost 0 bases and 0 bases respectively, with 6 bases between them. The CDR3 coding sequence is TGTGCCTGGAGTGTACAACGCTCTGGAAACACCATATATTTT. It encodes CAWSVQRSGNTIYF.

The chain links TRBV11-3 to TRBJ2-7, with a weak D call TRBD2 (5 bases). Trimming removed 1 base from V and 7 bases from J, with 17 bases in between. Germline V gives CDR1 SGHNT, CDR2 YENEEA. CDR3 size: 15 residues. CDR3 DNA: TGTGCCAGCAGCTTAGGAGGGTCTCTTTCGGGAGAGCAGTACTTC. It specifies CASSLGGSLSGEQYF.

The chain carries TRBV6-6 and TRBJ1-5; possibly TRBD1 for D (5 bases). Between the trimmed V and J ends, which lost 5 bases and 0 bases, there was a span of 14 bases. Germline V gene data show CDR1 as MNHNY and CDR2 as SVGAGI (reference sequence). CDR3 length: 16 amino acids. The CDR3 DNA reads TGTGCCAGCAGTGTGACAGTAACGTATAGCAATCAGCCCCAGCATTTT. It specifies CASSVTVTYSNQPQHF.

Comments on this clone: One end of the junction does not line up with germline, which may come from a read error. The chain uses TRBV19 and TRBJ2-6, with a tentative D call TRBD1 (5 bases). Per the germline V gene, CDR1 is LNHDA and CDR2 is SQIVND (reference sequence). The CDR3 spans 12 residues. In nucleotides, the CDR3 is TGTGCCAGTAACTCTGGGGCCAACGGCCTGACTTTC. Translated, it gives CASNSGANGLTF. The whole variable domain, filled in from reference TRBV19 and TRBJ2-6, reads DGGITQSPKYLFRKEGQNVTLSCEQNLNHDAMYWYRQDPGQGLRLIYYSQIVNDFQKGDIAEGYSVSREKKESFPLTVTSAQKNPTAFYLCASNSGANGLTFGAGSRLTVL.

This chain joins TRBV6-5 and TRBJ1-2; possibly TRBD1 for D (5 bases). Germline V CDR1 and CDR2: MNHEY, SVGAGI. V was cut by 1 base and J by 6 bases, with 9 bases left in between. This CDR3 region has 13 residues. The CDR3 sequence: CASSYWPGNGYTF. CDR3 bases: TGTGCCAGCAGTTACTGGCCAGGGAATGGCTACACCTTC.

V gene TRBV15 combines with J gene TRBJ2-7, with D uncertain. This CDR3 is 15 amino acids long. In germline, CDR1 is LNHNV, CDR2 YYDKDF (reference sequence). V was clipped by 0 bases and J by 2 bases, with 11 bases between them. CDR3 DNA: TGTGCCACCAGCAGAGAACCCAGGATTGCCTACGAGCAGTACTTC. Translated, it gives CATSREPRIAYEQYF.

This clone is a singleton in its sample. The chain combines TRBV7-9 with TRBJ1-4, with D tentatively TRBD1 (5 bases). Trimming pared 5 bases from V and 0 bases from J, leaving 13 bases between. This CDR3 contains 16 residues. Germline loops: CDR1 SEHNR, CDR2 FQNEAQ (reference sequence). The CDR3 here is CASSPRGGTTNEKLFF. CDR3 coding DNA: TGTGCCAGCAGCCCACGGGGCGGGACAACTAATGAAAAACTGTTTTTT.

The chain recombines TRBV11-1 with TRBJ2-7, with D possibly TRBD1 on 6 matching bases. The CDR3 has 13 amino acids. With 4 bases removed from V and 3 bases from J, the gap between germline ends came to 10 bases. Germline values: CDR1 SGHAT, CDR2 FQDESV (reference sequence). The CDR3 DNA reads TGTGCCAGCAGCTATTACAGGGTCTACGAGCAGTACTTC. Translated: CASSYYRVYEQYF.

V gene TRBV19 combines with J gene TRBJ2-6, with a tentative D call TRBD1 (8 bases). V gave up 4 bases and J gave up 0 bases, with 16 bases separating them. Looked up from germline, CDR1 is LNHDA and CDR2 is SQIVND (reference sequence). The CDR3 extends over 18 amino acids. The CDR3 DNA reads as TGTGCCAGTAGTAAAAACAGGGGGGACTACTCTGGGGCCAACGTCCTGACTTTC. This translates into CASSKNRGDYSGANVLTF.